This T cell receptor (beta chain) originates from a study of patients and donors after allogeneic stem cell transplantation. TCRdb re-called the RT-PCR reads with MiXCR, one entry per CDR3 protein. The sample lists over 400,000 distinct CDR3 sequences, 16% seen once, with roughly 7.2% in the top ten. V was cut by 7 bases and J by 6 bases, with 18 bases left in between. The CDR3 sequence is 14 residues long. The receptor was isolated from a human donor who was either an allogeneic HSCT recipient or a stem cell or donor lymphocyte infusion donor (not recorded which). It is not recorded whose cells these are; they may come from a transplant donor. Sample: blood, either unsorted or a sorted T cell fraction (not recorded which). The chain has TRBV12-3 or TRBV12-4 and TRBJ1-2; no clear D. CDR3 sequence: CASNPTGPQDGYTF. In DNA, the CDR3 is TGTGCCAGCAATCCCACCGGCCCCCAGGATGGCTACACCTTC.